Listed below are T cell receptor beta chains from one sample, sequenced in a study of CD8 T cells in Susac syndrome. TCRdb redid the calling of the immunoSEQ multiplex PCR reads with MiXCR, one entry per CDR3 protein. Among 200,000 to 250,000 distinct CDR3 sequences listed, 85% to 95% were seen once. Specimen: CD4+ T cells from PBMCs. These receptors were taken from a human donor with Susac syndrome. The CDR3 runs from the conserved cysteine through the conserved F or W. D genes are given only for firm matches. Clone size appears in some rows only: once, few, many, or a class for an expanded clone.

TRBV6-5,few,.,TRBJ2-2,CASSRGANTGELFF,TGTGCCAGCAGTCGGGGAGCGAACACCGGGGAGCTGTTTTTT
TRBV12-3/TRBV12-4,.,.,TRBJ1-2,CASSSTAKSSYTF,TGTGCCAGCAGTTCAACTGCAAAGTCCAGCTACACCTTC
TRBV12-3/TRBV12-4,.,TRBD2,TRBJ2-5,CASSRVAGGQETQYF,TGTGCCAGCAGCAGAGTAGCGGGGGGGCAAGAGACCCAGTACTTC
TRBV30,.,.,TRBJ1-1,CAWSRTENTEAFF,TGTGCCTGGAGTCGGACAGAAAACACTGAAGCTTTCTTT
TRBV20-1,.,TRBD1,TRBJ2-7,CSAPRDREGEQYF,TGCAGTGCTCCCCGGGACAGGGAAGGCGAGCAGTACTTC
TRBV12-3/TRBV12-4,.,.,TRBJ2-1,CASSLRSQTDNEQFF,TGTGCCAGCAGTTTACGTAGCCAGACTGACAATGAGCAGTTCTTC
TRBV6-5,.,TRBD2,TRBJ2-3,CASSYGTSGATDTQYF,TGTGCCAGCAGTTACGGGACTAGCGGAGCCACAGATACGCAGTATTTT
TRBV27,once,TRBD2,TRBJ2-3,CASVEAGGSTDTQYF,TGTGCCAGCGTGGAGGCGGGGGGTAGCACAGATACGCAGTATTTT
TRBV7-2,.,TRBD1,TRBJ2-1,CASSNRQGQYNEQFF,TGTGCCAGCAGTAACCGACAGGGGCAGTACAATGAGCAGTTCTTC
TRBV5-4,.,TRBD1,TRBJ1-2,CASSSDRGYGYTF,TGTGCCAGCAGCTCCGACAGGGGCTATGGCTACACCTTC
TRBV5-1,.,.,TRBJ1-4,CASSLASGLDEKLFF,TGCGCCAGCAGCTTGGCTTCGGGACTCGATGAAAAACTGTTTTTT
TRBV30,.,.,TRBJ1-2,CAWSVPVNYGYTF,TGTGCCTGGAGTGTACCAGTAAACTATGGCTACACCTTC
TRBV20-1,.,TRBD2,TRBJ2-5,CSGVASGAYQETQYF,TGCAGTGGGGTGGCTAGCGGGGCGTACCAAGAGACCCAGTACTTC
TRBV20-1,.,.,TRBJ2-3,CSARGSGATSTDTQYF,TGCAGTGCTAGAGGTTCGGGGGCTACTAGCACAGATACGCAGTATTTT
TRBV5-1,few,.,TRBJ1-1,CASSSDSEAFF,TGCGCCAGCAGCTCTGACTCGGAAGCTTTCTTT
TRBV5-1,.,.,TRBJ2-5,CASSLITSGSETQYF,TGCGCCAGCAGCTTGATCACGTCTGGTTCGGAGACCCAGTACTTC
TRBV5-8,.,TRBD1,TRBJ2-2,CASSLRGQMGTGELFF,TGTGCCAGCAGCTTGAGGGGACAGATGGGTACCGGGGAGCTGTTTTTT
TRBV7-2,.,TRBD1,TRBJ1-5,CASSSSPQGAQPQHF,TGTGCCAGCTCCTCTTCCCCGCAGGGGGCACAGCCCCAGCATTTT
TRBV20-1,.,.,TRBJ1-1,CRGGPAGAAHTEAFF,TGCAGGGGAGGGCCGGCCGGTGCCGCGCACACTGAAGCTTTCTTT
TRBV9,.,TRBD1,TRBJ1-1,CASSVATGGWTEAFF,TGTGCCAGCAGCGTAGCTACAGGGGGCTGGACTGAAGCTTTCTTT
TRBV27,.,.,TRBJ2-7,CASSLWPGQGNRYEQYF,TGTGCCAGCAGTTTATGGCCGGGGCAGGGAAATCGCTACGAGCAGTACTTC
TRBV14,.,.,TRBJ2-5,CASSQAQWTQYF,TGTGCCAGCAGCCAGGCCCAGTGGACCCAGTACTTC
TRBV10-3,.,.,TRBJ2-5,CAISELGRTVQETQYF,TGTGCCATCAGTGAGTTGGGCAGGACCGTTCAAGAGACCCAGTACTTC
TRBV10-3,once,TRBD1,TRBJ2-7,CAISTGTVSYEQYF,TGTGCCATCAGCACCGGGACAGTTTCCTACGAGCAGTACTTC
TRBV13,.,TRBD2,TRBJ2-7,CASSSPFSLAGNSYEQYF,TGTGCCAGCAGCTCGCCTTTCTCTCTAGCGGGGAACTCCTACGAGCAGTACTTC
TRBV30,.,.,TRBJ1-2,CAWTLDIPYGYTF,TGTGCCTGGACCCTGGACATACCTTATGGCTACACCTTC
TRBV12-3/TRBV12-4,.,.,TRBJ2-1,CASSLTSTTQNEQFF,TGTGCCAGCAGTCTAACTAGTACCACACAGAATGAGCAGTTCTTC
TRBV5-4,.,.,TRBJ1-5,CASSLRGDRNQPQHF,TGTGCCAGCAGCTTGAGAGGGGATCGCAATCAGCCCCAGCATTTT
TRBV20-1,.,.,TRBJ2-3,CSARGAASTDTQYF,TGCAGTGCTAGGGGCGCGGCTAGCACAGATACGCAGTATTTT
TRBV12-3/TRBV12-4,.,.,TRBJ1-2,CASSFLTGQSNYGYTF,TGTGCCAGCAGTTTTCTTACAGGACAGTCTAACTATGGCTACACCTTC
TRBV7-8,.,TRBD1,TRBJ2-3,CASSLEGTVSTDTQYF,TGTGCCAGCAGCTTAGAGGGGACAGTCAGCACAGATACGCAGTATTTT
TRBV5-1,once,.,TRBJ1-1,CASSLEGIPLNTEAFF,TGCGCCAGCAGCTTGGAGGGGATCCCCTTGAACACTGAAGCTTTCTTT
TRBV3-1,.,TRBD1,TRBJ1-6,CASSQDVGPLDRAKPLHF,TGTGCCAGCAGCCAAGATGTGGGCCCTTTGGACAGGGCGAAACCCCTCCACTTT
TRBV27,.,TRBD2,TRBJ2-5,CASSLRGRTSGLPTQETQYF,TGTGCCAGCAGTTTAAGGGGTCGCACTAGCGGGTTGCCAACCCAAGAGACCCAGTACTTC
TRBV5-1,.,.,TRBJ2-7,CASSVRDGHSEQYF,TGCGCCAGCAGCGTCCGGGACGGACACTCGGAGCAGTACTTC
TRBV30,.,.,TRBJ2-6,CARLKGLPSGANVLTF,TGTGCCCGGCTCAAGGGACTTCCCTCTGGGGCCAACGTCCTGACTTTC
TRBV7-3,.,TRBD1,TRBJ2-3,CASSPGQGADADTQYF,TGTGCCAGCAGCCCGGGACAGGGGGCTGATGCAGATACGCAGTATTTT
TRBV29-1,.,TRBD1,TRBJ2-2,CSVAPGTGNTGELFF,TGCAGCGTCGCACCCGGGACAGGGAACACCGGGGAGCTGTTTTTT
TRBV6-5,once,.,TRBJ1-2,CASVGGRGEYGYTF,TGTGCCAGCGTAGGGGGTCGGGGCGAATATGGCTACACCTTC
TRBV30,.,TRBD1,TRBJ2-5,CAWSPTGGQTQYF,TGTGCCTGGAGTCCGACAGGGGGTCAGACCCAGTACTTC
TRBV28,.,.,TRBJ2-7,CASLTSLNEQYF,TGTGCCAGCCTGACTAGTTTAAACGAGCAGTACTTC
TRBV4-1,.,.,TRBJ1-1,CASSQVRGDTEAFF,TGCGCCAGCAGCCAAGTGCGAGGGGACACTGAAGCTTTCTTT
TRBV28,.,TRBD1,TRBJ2-7,CASSLPQGAYEQYF,TGTGCCAGCAGTTTACCCCAGGGGGCCTACGAGCAGTACTTC
TRBV5-1,.,.,TRBJ2-7,CASSLEGKSAYEQYF,TGCGCCAGCAGTCTGGAGGGCAAGTCGGCCTACGAGCAGTACTTC